This TCR beta chain came from a study of T cell changes during pregnancy in multiple sclerosis. TCRdb's copy holds only in-frame clones and misses some; the assay was immunoSEQ multiplex PCR. The data hold about 70,000 clones, with roughly 91% observed a single time. This clone has just one count. The CDR3 length is 17 residues. CDR1 and CDR2 (germline): LGHNA, YNFKEQ. V shed 0 bases and J shed 0 bases, with 12 bases lying between them. The sequence was obtained from a female donor with multiple sclerosis, enrolled in a pregnancy study. The specimen was CD4+ T cells from peripheral blood mononuclear cells, collected after pregnancy. V is TRBV4-2 and J is TRBJ1-3; D not certain. The CDR3 region is CASSQDSGLGSGNTIYF. Here the CDR3 DNA reads TGTGCCAGCAGCCAAGACTCTGGGCTTGGCTCTGGAAACACCATATATTTT.